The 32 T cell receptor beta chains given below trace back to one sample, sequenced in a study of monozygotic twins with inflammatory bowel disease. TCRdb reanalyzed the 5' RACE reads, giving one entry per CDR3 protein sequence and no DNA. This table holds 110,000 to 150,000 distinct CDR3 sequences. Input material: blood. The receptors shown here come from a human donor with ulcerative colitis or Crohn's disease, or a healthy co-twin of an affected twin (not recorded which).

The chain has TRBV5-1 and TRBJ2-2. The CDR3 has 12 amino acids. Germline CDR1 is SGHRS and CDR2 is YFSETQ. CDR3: CASSLASGELFF.

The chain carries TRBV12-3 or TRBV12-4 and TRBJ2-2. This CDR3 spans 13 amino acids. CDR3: CASSIIDAGELFF.

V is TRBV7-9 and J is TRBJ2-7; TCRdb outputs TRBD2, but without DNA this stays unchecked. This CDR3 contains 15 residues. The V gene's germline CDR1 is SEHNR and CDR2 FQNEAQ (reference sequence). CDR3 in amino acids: CASSPLAGEVYEQYF.

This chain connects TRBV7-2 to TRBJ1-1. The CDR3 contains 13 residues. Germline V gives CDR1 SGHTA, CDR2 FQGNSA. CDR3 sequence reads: CASSFSRIGRAFF.

The CDR3 loop reads CASSSAPGRGTGELFF. The genes are TRBV3-1 and TRBJ2-2; the D gene TCRdb calls, TRBD1, cannot be checked with no DNA. CDR3 length: 16 amino acids. Per the germline V gene, CDR1 is LGHDT and CDR2 is YNNKEL (reference sequence). Combining the CDR3 with reference TRBV3-1 and TRBJ2-2 gives the whole variable domain DTAVSQTPKYLVTQMGNDKSIKCEQNLGHDTMYWYKQDSKKFLKIMFSYNNKELIINETVPNRFSPKSPDKAHLNLHINSLELGDSAVYFCASSSAPGRGTGELFFGEGSRLTVL.

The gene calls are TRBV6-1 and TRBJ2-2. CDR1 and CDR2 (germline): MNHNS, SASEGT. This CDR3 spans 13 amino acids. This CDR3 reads CASKRVATGELFF.

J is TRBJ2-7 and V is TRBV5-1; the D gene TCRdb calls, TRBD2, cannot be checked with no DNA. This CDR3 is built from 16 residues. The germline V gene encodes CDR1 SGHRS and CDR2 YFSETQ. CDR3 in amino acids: CASSLAATDFPYEQYF.

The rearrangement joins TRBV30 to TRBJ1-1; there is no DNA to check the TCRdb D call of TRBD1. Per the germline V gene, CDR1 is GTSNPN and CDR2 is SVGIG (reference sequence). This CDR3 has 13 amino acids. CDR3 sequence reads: CAWNPQGLTEAFF.

CDR3 region: CASSFLSGHASVYTF. The chain is built from TRBV12-3 or TRBV12-4 and TRBJ1-2; the TCRdb call, TRBD1, lacks DNA for checking. The CDR3 length is 15 residues.

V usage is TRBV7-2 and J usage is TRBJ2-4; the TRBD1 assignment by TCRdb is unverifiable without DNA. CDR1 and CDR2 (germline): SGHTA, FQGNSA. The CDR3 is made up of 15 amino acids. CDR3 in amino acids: CASSPGGAGGNIQYF.

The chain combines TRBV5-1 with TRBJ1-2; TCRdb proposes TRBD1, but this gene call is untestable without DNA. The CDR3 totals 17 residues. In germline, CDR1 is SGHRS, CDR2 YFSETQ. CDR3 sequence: CASSLAKGGPTSYGYTF.

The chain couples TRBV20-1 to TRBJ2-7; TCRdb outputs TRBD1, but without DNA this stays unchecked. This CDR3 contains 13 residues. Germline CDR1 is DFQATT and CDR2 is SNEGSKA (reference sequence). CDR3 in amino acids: CSAPWTGSYEQYF.

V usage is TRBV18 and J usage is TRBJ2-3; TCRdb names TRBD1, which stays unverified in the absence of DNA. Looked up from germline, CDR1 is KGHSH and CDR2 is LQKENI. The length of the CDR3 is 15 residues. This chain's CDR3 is CASSSGLPRADTQYF.

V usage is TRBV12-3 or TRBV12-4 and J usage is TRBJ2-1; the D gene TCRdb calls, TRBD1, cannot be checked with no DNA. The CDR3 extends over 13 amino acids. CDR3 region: CASSPQGANEQFF.

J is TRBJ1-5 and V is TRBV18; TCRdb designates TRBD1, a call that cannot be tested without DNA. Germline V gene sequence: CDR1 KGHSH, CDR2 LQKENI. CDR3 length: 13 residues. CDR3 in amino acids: CASSRDIGQPQHF.

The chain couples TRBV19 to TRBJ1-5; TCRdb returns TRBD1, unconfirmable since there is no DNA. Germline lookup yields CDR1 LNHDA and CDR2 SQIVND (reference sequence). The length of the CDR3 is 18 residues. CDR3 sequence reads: CASSPPLLPGTGDQPQHF.

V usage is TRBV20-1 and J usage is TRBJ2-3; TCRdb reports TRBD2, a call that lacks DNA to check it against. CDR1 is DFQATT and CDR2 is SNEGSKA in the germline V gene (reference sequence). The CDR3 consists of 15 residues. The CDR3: CSANSGSSSTDTQYF.

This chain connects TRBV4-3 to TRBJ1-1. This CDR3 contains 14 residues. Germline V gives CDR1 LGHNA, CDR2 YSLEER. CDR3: CASSQKTVNTEAFF.

The CDR3: CASSFEAPVFGRGDEQYF. The gene calls are TRBV11-1 and TRBJ2-7; TCRdb's assignment of TRBD2 cannot be checked, as there is no DNA. The germline CDR1 and CDR2 sequences are SGHAT and FQDESV (reference sequence). The CDR3 loop spans 18 amino acids.

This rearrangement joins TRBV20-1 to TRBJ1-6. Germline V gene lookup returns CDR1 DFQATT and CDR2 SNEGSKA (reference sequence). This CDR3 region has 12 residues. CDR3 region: CSASQGPSPLHF.

The CDR3 spells CASAETSRNEQFF. This chain links TRBV7-9 with TRBJ2-1; absent DNA, TCRdb's TRBD2 call cannot be checked. CDR3 length equals 13 residues. The germline gives CDR1 SEHNR, CDR2 FQNEAQ (reference sequence).

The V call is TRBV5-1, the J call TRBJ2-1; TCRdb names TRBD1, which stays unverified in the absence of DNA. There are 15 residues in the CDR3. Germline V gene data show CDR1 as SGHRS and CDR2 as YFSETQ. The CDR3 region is CASSLDPGAYNEQFF.

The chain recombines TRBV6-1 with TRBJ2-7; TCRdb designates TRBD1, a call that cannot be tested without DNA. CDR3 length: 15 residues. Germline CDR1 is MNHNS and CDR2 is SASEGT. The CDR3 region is CASRGGQGFFYEQYF.

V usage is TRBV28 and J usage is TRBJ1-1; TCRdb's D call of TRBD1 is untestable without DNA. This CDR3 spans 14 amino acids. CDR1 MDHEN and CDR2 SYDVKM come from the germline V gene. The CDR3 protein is CASPGQGENTEAFF.

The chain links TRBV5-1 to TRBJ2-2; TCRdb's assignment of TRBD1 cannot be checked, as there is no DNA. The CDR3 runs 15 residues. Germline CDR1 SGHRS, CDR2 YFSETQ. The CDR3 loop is CASSLTGEGTGELFF.

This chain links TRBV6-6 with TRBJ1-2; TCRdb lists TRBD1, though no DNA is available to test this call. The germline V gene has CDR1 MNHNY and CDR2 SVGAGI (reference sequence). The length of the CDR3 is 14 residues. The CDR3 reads CASSPTGGKGGYTF.

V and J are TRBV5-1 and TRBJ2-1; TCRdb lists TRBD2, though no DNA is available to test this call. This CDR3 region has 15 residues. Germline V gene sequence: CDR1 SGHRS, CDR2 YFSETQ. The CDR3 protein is CASSLGGRADNEQFF.

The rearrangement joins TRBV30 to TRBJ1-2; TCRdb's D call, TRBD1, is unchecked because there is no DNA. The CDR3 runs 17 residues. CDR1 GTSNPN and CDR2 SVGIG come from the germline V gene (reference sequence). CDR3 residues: CACTTGGKNGANYGYTF.

CDR3 amino acids: CASSSGLTGHF. The chain employs TRBV7-2 and TRBJ1-2. The germline V gene encodes CDR1 SGHTA and CDR2 FQGNSA. This CDR3 spans 11 amino acids.

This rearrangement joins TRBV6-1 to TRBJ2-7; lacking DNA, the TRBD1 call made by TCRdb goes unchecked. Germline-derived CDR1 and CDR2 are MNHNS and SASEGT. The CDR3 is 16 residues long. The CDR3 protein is CASSDLDGGQLYEQYF.

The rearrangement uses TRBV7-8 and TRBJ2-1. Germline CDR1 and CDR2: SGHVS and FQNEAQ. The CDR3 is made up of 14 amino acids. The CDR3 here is CASTERKSYNEQFF.

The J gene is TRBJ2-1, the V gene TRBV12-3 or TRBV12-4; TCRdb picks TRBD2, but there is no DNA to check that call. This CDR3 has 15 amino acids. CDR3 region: CASSPGTSGFNEQFF.